These T cell receptor beta chains were read from a single sample in a study of blood T cell repertoires in COVID-19. Only in-frame clones appear in the TCRdb table, and some are missing; sequencing was by immunoSEQ multiplex PCR. Found here are roughly 280,000 clones, around 90% of them singletons; the top ten hold roughly 2.4%. Sequenced input: peripheral blood. The origin of the receptors is a woman in her forties or fifties who had recovered from COVID-19. Each CDR3 is given with its conserved first and last residue. The D gene is left open where the match is weak. Clone size is shown for a subset of rows, as once, few, many or a class of expanded clone.

abundance | j_gene | d_gene | v_gene | CDR3nt | CDR3aa
. | TRBJ2-2 | TRBD1 | TRBV7-3 | TGTGCCAGCAGCCCCTCGGGACAGGGCACCGGGGAGCTGTTTTTT | CASSPSGQGTGELFF
. | TRBJ1-2 | . | TRBV19 | TGTGCCAGTAGTGACAGGCTCTATGGCTACACCTTC | CASSDRLYGYTF
. | TRBJ1-2 | . | TRBV10-3 | TGTGCCATCAGTGAGTTGGCGCGGGGTCCTAACTATGGCTACACCTTC | CAISELARGPNYGYTF
. | TRBJ1-5 | TRBD1 | TRBV30 | TGTGCCTGGAGTGTCCAGGGGGGCTATAGCAATCAGCCCCAGCATTTT | CAWSVQGGYSNQPQHF
few | TRBJ2-7 | . | TRBV19 | TGTGCCAGTAGTCCCCGCGGGCAGGGGTACGAGCAGTACTTC | CASSPRGQGYEQYF
. | TRBJ1-1 | . | TRBV4-3 | TGCGCCAGCAGCCAGGGAGGGGCGGGGGGCACTGAAGCTTTCTTT | CASSQGGAGGTEAFF
. | TRBJ2-3 | . | TRBV19 | TGTGCCAGTAGTAGTTGGGGGGTTAAAACAGATACGCAGTATTTT | CASSSWGVKTDTQYF
. | TRBJ2-1 | . | TRBV5-1 | TGCGCCAGCAGCTTGGCCAAGGACAGTGCCTTGATCAATGAGCAGTTCTTC | CASSLAKDSALINEQFF
. | TRBJ2-1 | . | TRBV6-2/TRBV6-3 | TGTGCCAGCAGTTACGGGGTGTGGGGGGATTACAATGAGCAGTTCTTC | CASSYGVWGDYNEQFF
. | TRBJ2-5 | TRBD2 | TRBV9 | TGTGCCAGCAGCGTAGGGGAGGGGAGCGGGGTGCTCCAAGAGACCCAGTACTTC | CASSVGEGSGVLQETQYF
. | TRBJ2-3 | . | TRBV7-2 | TGTGCCAGCAGCTTAGGGCAAGCGCAGTATTTT | CASSLGQAQYF